This T cell receptor (beta chain) was sequenced for a study of metastatic and nonmetastatic thyroid tumors (dated by TCRdb to between 2020 and 2021). Regarding the research as a whole: Repertoires were compared across peripheral blood and tumor or nodule tissue samples from malignant and benign thyroid patients.

Before undergoing thyroid surgery, none of the patients had been given any kind of treatment. Using T-cell receptor beta sequencing, the study looked back at clinical samples from patients collected from the early 2010s to the late 2010s. V is cut by 2 bases and J by 6 bases, and the space between the germline ends is 8 bases. In the germline V gene, CDR1 corresponds to MNHNS and CDR2 to SASEGT. From cysteine to phenylalanine, the CDR3 is 14 amino acids long. Just CDR3 DNA is preserved here, 42 bases in frame from base 1. What the study reported, not specific to this receptor: In both blood and tumor samples, TCR beta diversity was reported to be significantly higher in malignant tumors than in benign nodules.

This clone was detected only a few times. The antigen it binds to is not known. No clone much larger than this one lies a single base away; base qualities are absent. The library was built by means of PCR. The instrument given in TCRdb is Illumina HiSeq 4000. High-throughput sequencing was used to profile the TCR beta-chain CDR3 region of every patient. In the source study's methods: Drawing on CDR3 differences between clinicopathological groups, the researchers built a classifier meant to tell apart patients with distant-metastatic papillary thyroid cancer. The Shannon index was used to measure repertoire diversity, and the Morisita-Horn index was used to measure how similar tumor and blood repertoires were. The public reads were reanalyzed by TCRdb: fastp trimming at Q25, MiXCR alignment, in-frame beta chains only. The V and J calls, along with clone size, are taken from TCRdb and not from the paper's own processing. The sample includes about 5,500 clones, with about 27% observed a single time. The top ten clones comprise about 20% of the sample.

This clonotype originated in a female donor with papillary thyroid cancer or a benign thyroid nodule (not recorded which). Some clones in this sample may be carry-over from other donors' samples. The source material was adjacent normal tissue. Rearrangement joined TRBV6-1 to TRBJ1-6; matching of 5 bases hints at TRBD1 as the D gene. CDR3 region: CASSELQANSPLHF. The nucleotide sequence is given as TGTGCCAGCAGTGAACTACAGGCTAATTCACCCCTCCACTTT.